The sequence of this T cell receptor beta chain was determined in a study of T cell responses to AZD1222 COVID-19 vaccine. Looking at the study overall: Second-dose groups at about 4 or about 12 weeks were pooled.

J was trimmed by 4 bases and V by 5 bases; bases with no gene match: 6. The CDR3 covers 15 residues. CDR1 is SGHNT, CDR2 YYREEE, per germline (reference sequence). This clone appeared a single time. Assay: immunoSEQ multiplex PCR; the TCRdb copy retains only in-frame clones and omits some. The sample yields around 130,000 clones, 86% seen once. The chain links TRBV5-4 to TRBJ2-3; 11 bases map to TRBD2. Sequences were derived from peripheral blood, sampled on day 0 of AZD1222 vaccination. This TCR was sampled from an adult in good health. DNA of the CDR3: TGTGCCAGCAGTTCTAGCGGGAGGAGGGCAGATACGCAGTATTTT. Translated: CASSSSGRRADTQYF.